This TCR beta chain was retrieved from a study of technical replicates of blood from a handful of donors. Generated by immunoSEQ multiplex PCR, the TCRdb table keeps only in-frame clones and is missing some. The sample lists about 54,000 clones, 94% seen once, with around 0.21% in the top ten. This clone was picked up one time. Germline V gene data show CDR1 as SGHRS and CDR2 as YFSETQ. The germline V and J ends were trimmed by 4 bases and 6 bases, with 15 bases remaining between them. CDR3 length equals 14 residues. The chain has TRBV5-1 and TRBJ2-3; the D gene is possibly TRBD2 (6 bases). This clonotype was obtained from a human donor in good health. The sequenced material came from T cells isolated from PBMCs. In DNA form, the CDR3 reads TGCGCCAGCAGCGGGGGGACGTTGCACGATACGCAGTATTTT. Its protein is CASSGGTLHDTQYF.